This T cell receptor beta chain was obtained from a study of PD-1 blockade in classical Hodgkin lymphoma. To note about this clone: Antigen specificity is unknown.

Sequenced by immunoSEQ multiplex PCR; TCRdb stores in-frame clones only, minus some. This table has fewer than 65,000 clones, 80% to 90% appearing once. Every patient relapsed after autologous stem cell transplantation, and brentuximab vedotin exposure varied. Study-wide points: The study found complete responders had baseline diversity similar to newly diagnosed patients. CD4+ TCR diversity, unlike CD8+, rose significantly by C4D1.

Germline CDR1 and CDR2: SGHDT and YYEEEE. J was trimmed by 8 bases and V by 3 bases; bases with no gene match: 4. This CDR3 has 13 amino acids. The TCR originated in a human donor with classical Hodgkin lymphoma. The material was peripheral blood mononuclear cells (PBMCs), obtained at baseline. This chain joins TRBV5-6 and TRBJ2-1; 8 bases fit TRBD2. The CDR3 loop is CASSSGREDEQFF. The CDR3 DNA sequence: TGTGCCAGCAGCTCCGGGAGGGAGGATGAGCAGTTCTTC. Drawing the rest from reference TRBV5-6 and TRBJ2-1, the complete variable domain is DAGVTQSPTHLIKTRGQQVTLRCSPKSGHDTVSWYQQALGQGPQFIFQYYEEEERQRGNFPDRFSGHQFPNYSSELNVNALLLGDSALYLCASSSGREDEQFFGPGTRLTVL.